These T cell receptor beta chains were read from a single sample in a study of T cell changes during pregnancy in multiple sclerosis. The table came from immunoSEQ multiplex PCR; TCRdb's copy has only in-frame clones and leaves some out. In the table there are 20,000 or so clones, around nine tenths of which are singletons. The sequences come from CD8+ T cells from peripheral blood mononuclear cells, collected in the third trimester of pregnancy. These TCRs come from a female donor in good health, enrolled as a control in a pregnancy study. CDR3s include the opening cysteine and the closing phenylalanine or tryptophan. The D gene is left open where the match is weak. Clone size appears in some rows only: once, few, many, or a class for an expanded clone.

V gene	D gene	clone size	J gene	CDR3 protein	CDR3 DNA
TRBV6-5	.	.	TRBJ2-2	CASKGGDAGELFF	TGTGCCAGCAAAGGCGGGGACGCCGGGGAGCTGTTTTTT
TRBV5-1	.	.	TRBJ2-7	CASSVSGLSYEQYF	TGCGCCAGCAGCGTCTCTGGGCTCTCCTACGAGCAGTACTTC
TRBV28	.	.	TRBJ2-3	CASSLTTGTTDTQYF	TGTGCCAGCAGTTTGACGACAGGCACCACAGATACGCAGTATTTT
TRBV6-5	.	.	TRBJ1-2	CASSHDRGHGYTF	TGTGCCAGCAGCCATGACCGGGGTCATGGCTACACCTTC
TRBV6-4	.	.	TRBJ2-2	CASSVAETGELFF	TGTGCCAGCAGTGTAGCAGAAACCGGGGAGCTGTTTTTT
TRBV19	.	.	TRBJ2-7	CASSTGIYEQYF	TGTGCCAGTAGTACAGGAATCTACGAGCAGTACTTC
TRBV7-9	.	.	TRBJ2-7	CASSIITDAPTYEQYF	TGTGCCAGCAGCATCATAACAGATGCCCCAACCTACGAGCAGTACTTC
TRBV2	TRBD2	.	TRBJ2-7	CASSEGTSGGDGYEQYF	TGTGCCAGCAGTGAAGGGACTAGCGGGGGTGACGGCTACGAGCAGTACTTC
TRBV7-6	TRBD1	once	TRBJ2-1	CASSPGQGTRNEQFF	TGTGCCAGCAGCCCCGGACAGGGAACGAGGAATGAGCAGTTCTTC
TRBV11-2	.	.	TRBJ1-6	CASSPSGVTGSPLHF	TGTGCCAGCAGCCCCAGCGGGGTAACAGGGTCACCCCTCCACTTT
TRBV7-9	.	.	TRBJ1-2	CASDPGAGGYTF	TGTGCCAGCGACCCTGGGGCAGGCGGCTACACCTTC
TRBV7-2	TRBD1	.	TRBJ1-2	CASSVTTGGAGYTF	TGTGCCAGCAGCGTAACGACAGGGGGCGCAGGCTACACCTTC
TRBV5-1	.	.	TRBJ1-1	CASSLARVGGTEAFF	TGCGCCAGCAGCTTGGCCCGGGTAGGGGGCACTGAAGCTTTCTTT
TRBV27	TRBD1	.	TRBJ1-2	CASSSGQAANYGYTF	TGTGCCAGCAGTTCCGGACAGGCAGCTAACTATGGCTACACCTTC
TRBV5-4	.	.	TRBJ2-7	CASSREVEQYF	TGTGCCAGCAGCCGCGAGGTCGAGCAGTACTTC
TRBV2	.	.	TRBJ1-1	CASRYREAFF	TGTGCCAGCAGATACAGGGAAGCTTTCTTT
TRBV10-3	TRBD2	.	TRBJ2-5	CAISDAKTSGSPAETQYF	TGTGCCATCAGTGATGCAAAGACTAGCGGGAGTCCTGCCGAGACCCAGTACTTC
TRBV28	TRBD1	.	TRBJ1-1	CASGKQPAGGTEAFF	TGTGCCAGCGGAAAACAGCCCGCAGGGGGCACTGAAGCTTTCTTT
TRBV13	.	.	TRBJ1-2	CASSLGLGGAGRGYTF	TGTGCCAGCAGCTTAGGCCTCGGGGGGGCAGGTCGTGGCTACACCTTC
TRBV7-8	.	.	TRBJ1-2	CASSLLSLPGNYGYTF	TGTGCCAGCAGCTTACTCTCATTACCGGGAAACTATGGCTACACCTTC
TRBV5-1	.	.	TRBJ2-5	CASSLSSSETQYF	TGCGCCAGCAGCTTGTCGAGTTCAGAGACCCAGTACTTC
TRBV19	.	.	TRBJ2-1	CASSPGGYNEQFF	TGTGCCAGTAGCCCTGGAGGGTACAATGAGCAGTTCTTC
TRBV28	TRBD2	.	TRBJ2-1	CASSFYRGSSYNEQFF	TGTGCCAGCAGTTTTTATCGCGGGAGCTCCTACAATGAGCAGTTCTTC
TRBV6-5	.	.	TRBJ1-1	CASSYSPGPEAFF	TGTGCCAGCAGTTACTCACCGGGTCCTGAAGCTTTCTTT
TRBV27	.	.	TRBJ1-4	CASSPGSGSKLFF	TGTGCCAGCAGCCCGGGTTCGGGTTCGAAACTGTTTTTT
TRBV6-6	.	.	TRBJ1-1	CATLPMVTEAFF	TGTGCCACCCTACCAATGGTAACTGAAGCTTTCTTT
TRBV6-1	TRBD2	.	TRBJ2-5	CASSEASGTQETQYF	TGTGCCAGCAGTGAAGCAAGCGGGACCCAAGAGACCCAGTACTTC
TRBV11-2	TRBD1	.	TRBJ1-1	CASRWTGGHTEAFF	TGTGCCAGCAGATGGACAGGGGGCCACACTGAAGCTTTCTTT
TRBV27	.	.	TRBJ1-1	CASSFSGTEAFF	TGTGCCAGCAGTTTTAGCGGTACTGAAGCTTTCTTT
TRBV6-1	TRBD2	few	TRBJ2-2	CASSEYGGSSGELFF	TGTGCCAGCAGTGAATACGGGGGGAGTAGCGGGGAGCTGTTTTTT
TRBV5-6	.	.	TRBJ2-3	CASSLSVADTQYF	TGTGCCAGCAGCTTGTCCGTCGCAGATACGCAGTATTTT
TRBV7-9	.	.	TRBJ2-5	CASSPLGGQKETQYF	TGTGCCAGCAGCCCCCTGGGCGGACAGAAAGAGACCCAGTACTTC
TRBV5-6	.	.	TRBJ2-7	CASSLQSEQYF	TGTGCCAGCAGCTTGCAATCCGAGCAGTACTTC
TRBV27	TRBD1	once	TRBJ1-1	CASNDRVRTEAFF	TGTGCCAGCAACGACAGGGTTAGGACTGAAGCTTTCTTT
TRBV28	.	.	TRBJ2-1	CASSPEVWVDNEQFF	TGTGCCAGCAGCCCTGAGGTGTGGGTTGACAATGAGCAGTTCTTC
TRBV6-1	.	.	TRBJ2-1	CASSVARNSYNNEQFF	TGTGCCAGCAGTGTCGCTCGGAATAGCTACAACAATGAGCAGTTCTTC
TRBV2	.	once	TRBJ1-2	CASSEISTAAGGYTF	TGTGCCAGCAGTGAGATTTCGACCGCGGCGGGTGGCTACACCTTC